These T cell receptor beta chains were read from a single sample in a study of cytomegalovirus exposure and HLA in healthy donors. Produced via immunoSEQ multiplex PCR; TCRdb's table is partial and in-frame only. The sample holds under 200,000 clones. Sequenced: PBMCs. The source of these receptors is a man aged 30 to 39 in good health and CMV-seronegative. Both conserved end residues are part of each CDR3. The D gene is left open where the match is weak.

j_gene	d_gene	v_gene	CDR3aa	CDR3nt
TRBJ1-3	TRBD1	TRBV5-8	CASSPGQVWNTIYF	TGTGCCAGCAGCCCGGGACAGGTCTGGAACACCATATATTTT
TRBJ2-7	TRBD2	TRBV5-1	CASSLVSSGPYEQYF	TGCGCCAGCAGCTTGGTGTCTAGCGGGCCATACGAGCAGTACTTC
TRBJ2-5	-	TRBV18	CASSPGGETRYF	TGTGCCAGCTCACCGGGCGGGGAGACCCGGTACTTC
TRBJ2-7	-	TRBV9	CASSVAGDYWGYEQYF	TGTGCCAGCAGCGTGGCCGGGGATTACTGGGGCTACGAGCAGTACTTC
TRBJ1-4	-	TRBV5-1	CASSVEKTGENEKLFF	TGCGCCAGCAGCGTAGAAAAGACAGGAGAAAATGAAAAACTGTTTTTT
TRBJ2-7	TRBD2	TRBV4-1	CASSLAGGILYEQYF	TGCGCCAGCAGCTTAGCGGGGGGTATCCTCTACGAGCAGTACTTC
TRBJ1-1	-	TRBV7-2	CASSPQGIAEAFF	TGTGCCAGCAGCCCACAGGGAATCGCTGAAGCTTTCTTT
TRBJ2-3	-	TRBV2	CASSEGGTSTDTQYF	TGTGCCAGCAGTGAGGGCGGGACTAGCACAGATACGCAGTATTTT
TRBJ2-3	-	TRBV27	CASSVATGTDTQYF	TGTGCCAGCAGTGTCGCAACAGGCACAGATACGCAGTATTTT
TRBJ2-2	TRBD2	TRBV7-6	CASSSSGGYTGELFF	TGTGCCAGCAGCTCCAGCGGGGGCTACACCGGGGAGCTGTTTTTT
TRBJ2-1	-	TRBV11-1	CASSLYGNEQFF	TGTGCCAGCAGCTTATACGGGAATGAGCAGTTCTTC
TRBJ2-7	TRBD1	TRBV6-5	CASRIDRVSYEQYF	TGTGCCAGCAGGATAGACAGGGTCTCCTACGAGCAGTACTTC
TRBJ1-1	TRBD1	TRBV6-5	CASLDYRGQATEAFF	TGTGCCAGCCTTGACTACAGGGGGCAGGCCACTGAAGCTTTCTTT
TRBJ1-6	-	TRBV10-3	CAISVGQYNSPLHF	TGTGCCATCAGTGTGGGGCAGTATAATTCACCCCTCCACTTT
TRBJ2-1	TRBD1	TRBV18	CASSPPTGGSYNEQFF	TGTGCCAGCTCACCGCCGACAGGGGGCTCCTACAATGAGCAGTTCTTC
TRBJ2-1	-	TRBV7-9	CASSSLGHPTNEQFF	TGTGCCAGCAGCTCCCTTGGCCACCCAACCAATGAGCAGTTCTTC
TRBJ1-2	TRBD1	TRBV6-6	CASRGTGPNYGYTF	TGTGCCAGCAGGGGGACAGGGCCTAACTATGGCTACACCTTC
TRBJ1-1	-	TRBV28	CASSVPRSMNTEAFF	TGTGCCAGCAGTGTCCCGAGAAGCATGAACACTGAAGCTTTCTTT
TRBJ2-1	-	TRBV5-1	CASSLRNGEAGYNEQFF	TGCGCCAGCAGCTTGCGAAATGGCGAGGCGGGATACAATGAGCAGTTCTTC
TRBJ1-5	-	TRBV6-6	CASSIRGYSNQPQHF	TGTGCCAGCAGTATCAGGGGATATAGCAATCAGCCCCAGCATTTT
TRBJ2-2	-	TRBV6-1	CASSEFLGQHTGELFF	TGTGCCAGCAGTGAATTCCTAGGACAGCACACCGGGGAGCTGTTTTTT
TRBJ2-2	-	TRBV9	CASSVRRAGELFF	TGTGCCAGCAGCGTGAGGAGGGCCGGGGAGCTGTTTTTT
TRBJ1-2	TRBD1	TRBV28	CASSFDRGYGYTF	TGTGCCAGCAGTTTCGACAGGGGCTATGGCTACACCTTC
TRBJ2-1	TRBD2	TRBV11-1	CASSPGLAGRVSYNEQFF	TGTGCCAGCAGCCCGGGACTAGCGGGTCGGGTCTCCTACAATGAGCAGTTCTTC
TRBJ1-5	TRBD1	TRBV30	CAWSVLGDRGQPQHF	TGTGCCTGGAGTGTACTCGGGGACAGGGGTCAGCCCCAGCATTTT
TRBJ2-1	TRBD2	TRBV27	CASSLYPGGNEQFF	TGTGCCAGCAGCCTCTACCCGGGGGGGAATGAGCAGTTCTTC
TRBJ1-5	-	TRBV30	CAWTMGARDQPQHF	TGTGCCTGGACGATGGGGGCCCGGGATCAGCCCCAGCATTTT
TRBJ2-3	TRBD2	TRBV7-8	CASSSPWREGLGRRYF	TGTGCCAGCAGCTCCCCTTGGCGGGAGGGCCTGGGCAGAAGGTATTTT
TRBJ2-3	TRBD2	TRBV7-9	CASSFSGSLKGADTQYF	TGTGCCAGCAGCTTTAGCGGGAGCTTAAAGGGGGCAGATACGCAGTATTTT
TRBJ2-5	TRBD2	TRBV9	CASSVGIAGALETQYF	TGTGCCAGCAGCGTAGGGATAGCGGGAGCGCTAGAGACCCAGTACTTC
TRBJ2-7	-	TRBV6-1	CASSESGGWKEQYF	TGTGCCAGCAGTGAAAGTGGCGGATGGAAGGAGCAGTACTTC
TRBJ2-5	-	TRBV4-2	CASSQDRTTKETQYF	TGTGCCAGCAGCCAAGACAGGACGACTAAAGAGACCCAGTACTTC
TRBJ1-2	-	TRBV5-1	CASSLVGDGYTF	TGCGCCAGCAGCTTGGTAGGGGATGGCTACACCTTC
TRBJ2-7	TRBD1	TRBV19	CASSDRVLSYEQYF	TGTGCCAGTAGCGACAGGGTCCTCTCCTACGAGCAGTACTTC
TRBJ2-7	TRBD1	TRBV6-5	CASRAGTGGFYEQYF	TGTGCCAGCAGGGCCGGGACAGGGGGCTTTTACGAGCAGTACTTC
TRBJ1-1	-	TRBV18	CASSLFEGRGSAEAFF	TGTGCCAGCTCCCTATTCGAGGGGAGGGGTAGCGCTGAAGCTTTCTTT
TRBJ1-5	-	TRBV27	CASSLRAGPYSNQPQHF	TGTGCCAGCAGTTTAAGGGCAGGGCCCTATAGCAATCAGCCCCAGCATTTT
TRBJ2-1	-	TRBV5-4	CASSVAAAYSYNEQFF	TGTGCCAGCAGCGTCGCAGCGGCTTACTCCTACAATGAGCAGTTCTTC
TRBJ1-5	TRBD1	TRBV6-1	CASSLQGASNQPQHF	TGTGCCAGCAGTTTACAGGGGGCAAGCAATCAGCCCCAGCATTTT
TRBJ2-3	TRBD2	TRBV27	CASSLSRSSGSTDTQYF	TGTGCCAGCAGTTTATCGAGGTCTAGCGGGAGCACAGATACGCAGTATTTT
TRBJ1-6	-	TRBV5-1	CASSGVSGVNSPLHF	TGCGCCAGCAGCGGGGTTTCAGGGGTGAATTCACCCCTCCACTTT
TRBJ2-6	TRBD1	TRBV7-9	CASSPGQGLASGANVLTF	TGTGCCAGCAGCCCGGGACAGGGTCTTGCCTCTGGGGCCAACGTCCTGACTTTC
TRBJ2-7	-	TRBV5-6	CASSFTQTYEQYF	TGTGCCAGCAGCTTTACGCAGACCTACGAGCAGTACTTC